The entry below describes one TCR beta chain. The sample originates from a study of CD8 T cells in Susac syndrome. Germline assignment: CDR1 MDHEN and CDR2 SYDVKM. V was clipped by 5 bases and J by 11 bases; unmatched bases: 3. This CDR3 contains 11 residues. An input of about 0.5 to 1 ug of RNA was subjected to reverse transcription using random hexamers. Amplification of TCR beta CDR3 was carried out by immunoSEQ multiplex PCR, which covered 54 Vbeta and 13 Jbeta segments. TCRdb re-called the immunoSEQ multiplex PCR reads with MiXCR, one entry per CDR3 protein. The sample holds about 140,000 distinct CDR3 sequences, 95% seen once. TCR beta sequences were obtained from blood CD8+ and CD4+ T cells.

The receptor comes from a human donor with Susac syndrome. This rearrangement joins TRBV28 to TRBJ2-1; the match to TRBD1 covers 7 bases. Sequencing was performed on CD4+ T cells from PBMCs. The CDR3 nucleotides are TGTGCCAGCAGTCTACAGGGGAAGCAGTTCTTC. Its protein is CASSLQGKQFF. Complete variable domain (other parts from reference TRBV28 and TRBJ2-1): DVKVTQSSRYLVKRTGEKVFLECVQDMDHENMFWYRQDPGLGLRLIYFSYDVKMKEKGDIPEGYSVSREKKERFSLILESASTNQTSMYLCASSLQGKQFFGPGTRLTVL.